Shown below are 10 T cell receptor beta chains from a single sample sequenced in a study of cytomegalovirus exposure and HLA in healthy donors. The PCR contained 60 Vbeta and 13 Jbeta primers. Generated by immunoSEQ multiplex PCR, the TCRdb table keeps only in-frame clones and is missing some. The repertoire holds 100,000 to 150,000 clones, with roughly 15% as singletons. Sequenced sample: PBMCs. These receptors originate from a female donor in good health and CMV-seropositive.

J is TRBJ2-5 and V is TRBV7-7; possible D gene TRBD2, 6 bases. Trimming took 6 bases from V and 5 from J, leaving 25 bases between them. Germline V gives CDR1 SSHAT, CDR2 FNYEAQ (reference sequence). This CDR3 has 17 amino acids. CDR3 bases: TGTGCCAGCAGGGACCCCGGGACTGCCAATATCGGGGAGACCCAGTACTTC. It codes for CASRDPGTANIGETQYF.

The gene calls are TRBV30 and TRBJ2-7; 8 bases are shared with TRBD2. After removal of 0 bases from V and 5 bases from J, the junction contained 6 bases not matched to a gene. The CDR3 extends over 14 amino acids. Per the germline V gene, CDR1 is GTSNPN and CDR2 is SVGIG (reference sequence). CDR3: CAWSVRAGVDEQYF. Written as DNA, the CDR3 is TGTGCCTGGAGTGTACGAGCGGGAGTTGACGAGCAGTACTTC.

Only a few counts were recorded for this clone. The rearrangement uses TRBV7-2 and TRBJ2-5; weak D call: TRBD2 (6 bases). This CDR3 has 16 residues. V dropped 5 bases and J dropped 7 bases, with 23 bases sitting between them. Per the germline V gene, CDR1 is SGHTA and CDR2 is FQGNSA. CDR3 sequence: CASSVYSGTEPLTQYF. CDR3 sequence (DNA): TGTGCCAGCAGCGTCTACTCCGGGACTGAGCCCTTGACCCAGTACTTC.

This rearrangement joins TRBV9 to TRBJ2-2; tentatively, D is TRBD2 (6 bases). There are 19 residues in the CDR3. Germline V CDR1 and CDR2: SGDLS, YYNGEE. Trimming stripped 4 bases from V and 5 bases from J, with 27 bases between. The CDR3, as DNA: TGTGCCAGCAGCCTACAAACGGGGGTTACTAGTTTTCGTACCGGGGAGCTGTTTTTT. Its protein product is CASSLQTGVTSFRTGELFF. Together with reference TRBV9 and TRBJ2-2, the CDR3 gives the full variable domain: DSGVTQTPKHLITATGQRVTLRCSPRSGDLSVYWYQQSLDQGLQFLIQYYNGEERAKGNILERFSAQQFPDLHSELNLSSLELGDSALYFCASSLQTGVTSFRTGELFFGEGSRLTVL.

The chain combines TRBV5-6 with TRBJ2-1; 12 bases fit TRBD2. Germline loops: CDR1 SGHDT, CDR2 YYEEEE. CDR3 length: 16 amino acids. The V gene end was trimmed by 4 bases and the J gene end by 6 bases; junction bases not matched to a gene: 8. The CDR3 sequence is CASSPTLTSGGNEQFF. CDR3 sequence (DNA): TGTGCCAGCAGCCCGACCTTGACTAGCGGGGGCAATGAGCAGTTCTTC. Together with reference TRBV5-6 and TRBJ2-1, the CDR3 gives the full variable domain: DAGVTQSPTHLIKTRGQQVTLRCSPKSGHDTVSWYQQALGQGPQFIFQYYEEEERQRGNFPDRFSGHQFPNYSSELNVNALLLGDSALYLCASSPTLTSGGNEQFFGPGTRLTVL.

This clone was seen only a few times. The chain is built from TRBV7-6 and TRBJ2-3; D may be TRBD2 (6 bases). CDR1 SGHVS and CDR2 FNYEAQ come from the germline V gene. The CDR3 has 15 residues. Trimming took 4 bases from V and 0 from J, leaving 11 bases between them. DNA of the CDR3: TGTGCCAGCAGCTCTTATGCGGGGAGCACAGATACGCAGTATTTT. It is translated as CASSSYAGSTDTQYF.

As for this clone: This sample also contains other DNA sequences that code for the same CDR3. The chain recombines TRBV29-1 with TRBJ2-1; 8 bases agree with TRBD1. The germline CDR1 and CDR2 sequences are SQVTM and ANQGSEA. The CDR3 totals 13 residues. V shed 4 bases and J 4 bases; nucleotides not matched to a gene: 3. The CDR3 DNA follows: TGCAGCGTTGGCACAGGGGGTTACAATGAGCAGTTCTTC. This gives the protein CSVGTGGYNEQFF.

The chain joins TRBV18 to TRBJ1-1; D remains unclear. This CDR3 is built from 14 residues. Per the germline V gene, CDR1 is KGHSH and CDR2 is LQKENI. The V end was cut by 0 bases, the J end by 1 base, with 6 bases between. CDR3 in amino acids: CASSPPSRNTEAFF. The CDR3 DNA sequence: TGTGCCAGCTCACCACCGTCGAGGAACACTGAAGCTTTCTTT.

The gene calls are TRBV6-5 and TRBJ1-1, with D perhaps TRBD1 (6 bases). Per the germline V gene, CDR1 is MNHEY and CDR2 is SVGAGI. V was clipped by 3 bases and J by 6 bases, with 11 bases between them. This CDR3 spans 13 amino acids. The CDR3 DNA sequence: TGTGCCAGCAGTTATGCAGGGGACCCTGAAGCTTTCTTT. Translated: CASSYAGDPEAFF.

This clone is labeled as hyperexpanded (1% or more). Other DNA sequences within the sample encode an identical CDR3. This sequence joins TRBV27 and TRBJ2-7, with 10 bases aligning to TRBD2. The germline V gene has CDR1 MNHEY and CDR2 SMNVEV (reference sequence). The CDR3 runs to 13 residues. V trimming: 4 bases; J trimming: 3 bases; junction bases outside the gene matches: 0. In DNA, the CDR3 is TGTGCCAGCAGTTGGACTAGCGGCTACGAGCAGTACTTC. Amino acids: CASSWTSGYEQYF.